Each of the 9 T cell receptor beta chains below was sequenced from the same sample in a study of blood T cell repertoires in COVID-19. Produced via immunoSEQ multiplex PCR; TCRdb's table is partial and in-frame only. The sample has about 170,000 clones; roughly four fifths are singletons. Input material: peripheral blood. These receptors were collected from a human donor with acute or convalescent COVID-19. The donor label of this sample is uncertain.

V is TRBV12-5 and J is TRBJ2-5, with 10 bases identical to TRBD2. V was pared by 6 bases and J by 2 bases, with 6 bases of the junction left unmatched. The CDR3 sequence is 15 residues long. Germline V CDR1 and CDR2: LGHNT, FRNRAP. DNA of the CDR3: TGTGCTAGTGGCCTAGGACTAGCGGCTCAAGAGACCCAGTACTTC. Translating gives CASGLGLAAQETQYF.

The chain carries TRBV2 and TRBJ1-1; TRBD1 is a possible D gene (6 bases). This CDR3 comprises 15 residues. V was cut by 6 bases and J by 5 bases, with 19 bases left in between. Germline CDR1 SNHLY, CDR2 FYNNEI. The CDR3 nucleotides are TGTGCCAGCAGCGCAAGGGACATCGGGAGGACTGAAGCTTTCTTT. This encodes CASSARDIGRTEAFF.

This clone was observed a handful of times. The rearrangement uses TRBV28 and TRBJ1-1; TRBD1 aligns across 8 bases. This CDR3 contains 12 residues. V lost 3 bases and J lost 8; bases outside the gene matches: 2. Germline CDR1 MDHEN, CDR2 SYDVKM. In DNA, the CDR3 is TGTGCCAGCAGTTTTCGGGACAGGGAAGCTTTCTTT. Its protein product is CASSFRDREAFF.

This chain joins TRBV6-1 and TRBJ2-7; D ambiguous. Germline values: CDR1 MNHNS, CDR2 SASEGT. Trimming took off 3 bases at V and 3 bases at J, with 9 bases between the two ends. The CDR3 totals 13 residues. CDR3 loop: CASSDWQIYEQYF. The CDR3 coding sequence is TGTGCCAGCAGTGATTGGCAGATCTACGAGCAGTACTTC.

The chain joins TRBV29-1 to TRBJ1-2, with 8 bases that match TRBD1. Unmatched junction bases numbered 7, after V lost 6 bases and J lost 4 bases. The CDR3 is 13 residues long. Germline CDR1 and CDR2: SQVTM and ANQGSEA. CDR3 bases: TGCAGCGTCTCGCCCGGACAGGGCTATGGCTACACCTTC. It is translated as CSVSPGQGYGYTF.

V usage is TRBV7-3 and J usage is TRBJ1-4; 8 bases are shared with TRBD1. The CDR3 is made up of 13 amino acids. J was trimmed by 14 bases and V by 3 bases; bases with no gene match: 8. Germline V gene sequence: CDR1 SGHTA, CDR2 FQGTGA. CDR3 residues: CASSFDGTGSLFF. The CDR3 DNA follows: TGTGCCAGCAGCTTCGACGGGACAGGATCCCTGTTTTTT. Full variable domain (outside the CDR3, taken from reference TRBV7-3 and TRBJ1-4): GAGVSQTPSNKVTEKGKYVELRCDPISGHTALYWYRQSLGQGPEFLIYFQGTGAADDSGLPNDRFFAVRPEGSVSTLKIQRTERGDSAVYLCASSFDGTGSLFFGSGTQLSVL.

The V gene is TRBV6-1, the J gene TRBJ1-4; possible D gene TRBD1, 5 bases. The V gene lost 7 bases and the J gene lost 5 bases, with 11 bases spanning the gap. The CDR3 runs 13 residues. Germline lookup yields CDR1 MNHNS and CDR2 SASEGT. The CDR3, as DNA: TGTGCCAGCAAATTACAGGTCAATGAAAAACTGTTTTTT. Protein product: CASKLQVNEKLFF.

The CDR3 sequence: CAWSTRQGAYNSPLHF. The CDR3 DNA sequence: TGTGCCTGGAGTACAAGACAGGGGGCGTATAATTCACCCCTCCACTTT. The rearrangement links TRBV30 to TRBJ1-6, with 10 bases fitting TRBD1. The CDR3 covers 16 residues. CDR1 and CDR2 (germline): GTSNPN, SVGIG (reference sequence). V trimming: 2 bases; J trimming: 4 bases; junction bases outside the gene matches: 5.

J is TRBJ2-1 and V is TRBV11-3, with 11 bases lining up with TRBD1. V lost 3 bases to trimming and J lost 7 bases; unmatched junction nucleotides: 11. This CDR3 region has 17 residues. CDR1 is SGHNT and CDR2 is YENEEA in the germline V gene. CDR3 sequence: CASSLATGTGGKNEQFF. As DNA, the CDR3 is TGTGCCAGCAGCTTGGCGACCGGGACAGGGGGTAAGAATGAGCAGTTCTTC.